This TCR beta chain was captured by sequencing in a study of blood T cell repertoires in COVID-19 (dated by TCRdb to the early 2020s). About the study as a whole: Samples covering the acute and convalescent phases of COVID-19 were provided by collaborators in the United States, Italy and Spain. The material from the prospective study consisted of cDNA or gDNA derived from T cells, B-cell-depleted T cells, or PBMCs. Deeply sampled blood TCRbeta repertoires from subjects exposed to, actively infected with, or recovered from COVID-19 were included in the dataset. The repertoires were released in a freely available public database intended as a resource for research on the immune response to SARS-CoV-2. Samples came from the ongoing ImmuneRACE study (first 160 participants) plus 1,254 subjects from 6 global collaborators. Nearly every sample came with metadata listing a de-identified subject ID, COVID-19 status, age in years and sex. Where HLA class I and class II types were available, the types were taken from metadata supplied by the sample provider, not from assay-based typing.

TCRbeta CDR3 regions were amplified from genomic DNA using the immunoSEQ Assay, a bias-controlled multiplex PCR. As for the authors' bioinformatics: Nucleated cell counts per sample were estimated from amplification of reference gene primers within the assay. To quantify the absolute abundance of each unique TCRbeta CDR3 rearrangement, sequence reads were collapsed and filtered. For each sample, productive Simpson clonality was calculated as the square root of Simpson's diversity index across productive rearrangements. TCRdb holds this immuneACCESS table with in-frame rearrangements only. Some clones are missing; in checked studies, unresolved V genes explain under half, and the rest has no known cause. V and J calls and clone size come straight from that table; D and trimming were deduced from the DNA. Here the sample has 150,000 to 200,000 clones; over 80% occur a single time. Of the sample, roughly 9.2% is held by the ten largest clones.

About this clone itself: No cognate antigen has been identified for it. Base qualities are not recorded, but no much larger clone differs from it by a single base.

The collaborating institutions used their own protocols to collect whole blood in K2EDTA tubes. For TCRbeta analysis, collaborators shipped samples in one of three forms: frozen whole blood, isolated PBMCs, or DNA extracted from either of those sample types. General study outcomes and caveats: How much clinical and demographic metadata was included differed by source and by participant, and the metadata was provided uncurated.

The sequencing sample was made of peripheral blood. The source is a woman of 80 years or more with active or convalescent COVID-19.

CDR3 reads: CASSLALGLAGNYEQYF. Read as DNA, the sequence is TGTGCCAGCAGCTTGGCCCTGGGGCTAGCGGGGAACTACGAGCAGTACTTC. The rearrangement joined TRBV5-5 to TRBJ2-7, with TRBD2 matching 9 junction bases. Here V drops 0 bases and J drops 3 bases, and the junction holds 10 bases not matched to any gene. The CDR3 starts with the cysteine, ends with the phenylalanine, and has 17 residues. Here the CDR3 DNA is all that survives: 51 bases in frame from base 1. Reading the germline V gene (reference sequence) gives CDR1 SGHKS and CDR2 YYEKEE.